The rows below give T cell receptor beta chains drawn from one sample of a study of blood T cells in healthy people across ages. Using its own MiXCR run on the 5' RACE reads, TCRdb lists one record per CDR3 protein. The profile shows under 1 million distinct CDR3 sequences, roughly 44% of them singletons. Sequenced input: blood. The receptors shown here come from a man aged 55 to 70 in good health. Each CDR3 is given with its conserved first and last residue. Fields, in order: V gene, J gene, CDR3 protein.

>TRBV15|TRBJ2-1
CATSRKLAGGPYNEQFF
>TRBV20-1|TRBJ2-3
CSAREGATDTQYF
>TRBV21-1|TRBJ1-4
CASSTGDGEKLFF
>TRBV5-1|TRBJ2-1
CASSLDGQGYNEQFF
>TRBV25-1|TRBJ2-7
CASSESVGTEGYEQYF
>TRBV6-1|TRBJ1-2
CASGAELYGYTF
>TRBV29-1|TRBJ2-7
CSVRTGVSSYEQYF
>TRBV7-8|TRBJ2-5
CASSLEDGGTQETQYF
>TRBV7-3|TRBJ2-1
CASSLRFSRGNNEQFF
>TRBV6-6|TRBJ2-7
CASNPGGGNEQYF
>TRBV2|TRBJ2-7
CASSDDRRSYEQYF
>TRBV28|TRBJ1-4
CASSLLRGTANEKLFF
>TRBV29-1|TRBJ2-2
CSVEFRDRGNTGELFF
>TRBV7-6|TRBJ1-5
CASSPGTADQPQHF
>TRBV12-3/TRBV12-4|TRBJ2-4
CASLLAGLNIQYF
>TRBV11-2|TRBJ2-1
CASSPEWKGTQFF
>TRBV2|TRBJ1-2
CASRGTGASYGYTF
>TRBV6-5|TRBJ2-5
CASSPGQGRDTQYF
>TRBV12-3/TRBV12-4|TRBJ2-2
CASSLVTGELFF
>TRBV4-1|TRBJ2-1
CASSQVIDGVTEQFF
>TRBV3-1|TRBJ2-7
CARSRPGTGGEQYF
>TRBV7-2|TRBJ1-2
CASSVNVQGGGYTF
>TRBV7-9|TRBJ2-7
CASSLTPGEYEQYF
>TRBV7-2|TRBJ2-1
CASSLVRASYNEQFF
>TRBV30|TRBJ2-1
CAWSRSGGGEQFF
>TRBV6-4|TRBJ2-7
CASPPISYEQYF
>TRBV20-1|TRBJ1-4
CSASGVGQNEKLFF
>TRBV28|TRBJ2-7
CASSLPGQGSSYEQYF
>TRBV7-2|TRBJ2-7
CASNLDRPRVEQYF
>TRBV5-1|TRBJ1-1
CASSFSDRRYTEAFF